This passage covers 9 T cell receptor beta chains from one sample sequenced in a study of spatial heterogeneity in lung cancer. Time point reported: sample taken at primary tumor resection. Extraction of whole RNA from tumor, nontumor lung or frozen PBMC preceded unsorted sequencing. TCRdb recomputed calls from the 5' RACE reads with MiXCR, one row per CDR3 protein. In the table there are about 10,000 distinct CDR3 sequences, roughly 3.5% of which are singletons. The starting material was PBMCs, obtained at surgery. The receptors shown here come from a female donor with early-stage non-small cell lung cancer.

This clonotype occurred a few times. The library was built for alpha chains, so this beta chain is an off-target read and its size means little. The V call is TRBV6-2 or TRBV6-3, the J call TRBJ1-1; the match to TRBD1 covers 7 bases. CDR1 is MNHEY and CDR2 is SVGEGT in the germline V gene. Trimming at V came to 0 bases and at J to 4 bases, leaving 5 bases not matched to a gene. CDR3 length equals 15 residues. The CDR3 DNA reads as TGTGCCAGCAGTTACTCCGACAGGGCGGGCACTGAAGCTTTCTTT. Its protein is CASSYSDRAGTEAFF.

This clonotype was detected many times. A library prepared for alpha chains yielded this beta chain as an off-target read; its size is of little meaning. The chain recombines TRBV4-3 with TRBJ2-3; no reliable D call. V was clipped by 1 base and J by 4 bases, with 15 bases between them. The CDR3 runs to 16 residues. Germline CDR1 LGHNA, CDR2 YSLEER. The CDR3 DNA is TGCGCCAGCAGCCAAGGAGGTGGAAGTGGGGCAGATACGCAGTATTTT. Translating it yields CASSQGGGSGADTQYF.

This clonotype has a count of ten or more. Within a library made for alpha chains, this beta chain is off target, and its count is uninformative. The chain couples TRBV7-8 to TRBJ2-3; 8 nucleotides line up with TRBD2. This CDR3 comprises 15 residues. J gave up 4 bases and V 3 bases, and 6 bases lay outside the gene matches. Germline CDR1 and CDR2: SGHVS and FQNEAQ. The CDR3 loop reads CASSLSGSSADTQYF. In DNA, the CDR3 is TGTGCCAGCAGCTTGAGCGGGAGTAGCGCAGATACGCAGTATTTT.

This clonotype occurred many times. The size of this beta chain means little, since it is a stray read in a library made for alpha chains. CDR3 sequence: CASSFAEGGGNGYTF. CDR3 DNA sequence: TGTGCCAGCAGCTTTGCTGAAGGGGGCGGAAATGGCTACACCTTC. The chain has TRBV7-2 and TRBJ1-2, with 7 bases matching TRBD1. This CDR3 is 15 amino acids long. V trimming: 3 bases; J trimming: 6 bases; junction bases outside the gene matches: 10. Germline loops: CDR1 SGHTA, CDR2 FQGNSA.

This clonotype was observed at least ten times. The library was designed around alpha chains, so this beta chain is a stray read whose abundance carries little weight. The CDR3 DNA is TGCGCCAGCAGCCAAGATACGTTGGGCAGCGGCTTGTTTTTT. This translates into CASSQDTLGSGLFF. The genes are TRBV4-3 and TRBJ1-4; D is unresolved. CDR1 is LGHNA, CDR2 YSLEER, per germline. V gave up 0 bases and J gave up 15 bases, with 17 bases separating them. This CDR3 is 14 amino acids long.

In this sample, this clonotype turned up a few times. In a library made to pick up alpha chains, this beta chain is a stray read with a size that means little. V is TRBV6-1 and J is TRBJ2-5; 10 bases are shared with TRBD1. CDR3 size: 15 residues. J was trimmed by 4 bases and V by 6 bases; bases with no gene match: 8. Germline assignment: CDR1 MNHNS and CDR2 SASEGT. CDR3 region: CASSSGTGAVETQYF. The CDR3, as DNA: TGTGCCAGCAGCTCCGGGACAGGGGCTGTAGAGACCCAGTACTTC.

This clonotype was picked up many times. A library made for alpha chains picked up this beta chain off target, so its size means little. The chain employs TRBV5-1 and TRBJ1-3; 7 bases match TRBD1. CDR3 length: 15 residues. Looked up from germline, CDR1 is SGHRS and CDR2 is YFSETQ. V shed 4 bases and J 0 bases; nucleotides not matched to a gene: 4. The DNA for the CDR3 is TGCGCCAGCAGCGTGGGACAGCACTCTGGAAACACCATATATTTT. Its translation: CASSVGQHSGNTIYF.

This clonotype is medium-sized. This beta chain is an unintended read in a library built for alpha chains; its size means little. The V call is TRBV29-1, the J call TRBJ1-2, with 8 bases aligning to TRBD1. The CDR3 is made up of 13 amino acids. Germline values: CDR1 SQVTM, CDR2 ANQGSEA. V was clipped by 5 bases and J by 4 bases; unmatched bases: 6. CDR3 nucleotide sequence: TGCAGCGTTCGGACAGGGACCGTCTATGGCTACACCTTC. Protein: CSVRTGTVYGYTF.

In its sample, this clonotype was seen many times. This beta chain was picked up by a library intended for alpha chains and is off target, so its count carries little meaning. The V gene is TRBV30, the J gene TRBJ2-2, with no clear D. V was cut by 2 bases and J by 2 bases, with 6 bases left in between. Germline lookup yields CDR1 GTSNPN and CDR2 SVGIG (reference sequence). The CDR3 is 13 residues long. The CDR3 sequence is CAWSYSNTGELFF. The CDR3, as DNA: TGTGCCTGGAGTTACTCTAACACCGGGGAGCTGTTTTTT.